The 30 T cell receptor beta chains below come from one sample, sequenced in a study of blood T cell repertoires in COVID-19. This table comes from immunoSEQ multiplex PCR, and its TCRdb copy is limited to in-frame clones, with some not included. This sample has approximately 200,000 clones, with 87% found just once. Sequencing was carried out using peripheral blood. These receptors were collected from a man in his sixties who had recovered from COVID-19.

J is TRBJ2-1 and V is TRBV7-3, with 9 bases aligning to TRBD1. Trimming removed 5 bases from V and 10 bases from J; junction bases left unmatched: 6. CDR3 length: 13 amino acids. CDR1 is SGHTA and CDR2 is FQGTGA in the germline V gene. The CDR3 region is CASSRDRAREQFF. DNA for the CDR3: TGTGCCAGCAGCCGGGACAGGGCTAGGGAGCAGTTCTTC.

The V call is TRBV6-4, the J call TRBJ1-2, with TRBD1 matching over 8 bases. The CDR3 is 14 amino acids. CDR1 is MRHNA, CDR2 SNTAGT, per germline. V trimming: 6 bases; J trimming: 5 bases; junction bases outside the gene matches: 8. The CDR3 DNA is TGTGCCAGCAGCCCGGACAGGGTCGGTTATGGCTACACCTTC. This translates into CASSPDRVGYGYTF.

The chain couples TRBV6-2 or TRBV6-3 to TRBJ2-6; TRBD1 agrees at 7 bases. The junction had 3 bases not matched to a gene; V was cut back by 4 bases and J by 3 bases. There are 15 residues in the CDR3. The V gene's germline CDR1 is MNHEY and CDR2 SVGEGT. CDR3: CASSFDRDGANVLTF. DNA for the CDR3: TGTGCCAGCAGTTTCGACAGGGATGGGGCCAACGTCCTGACTTTC.

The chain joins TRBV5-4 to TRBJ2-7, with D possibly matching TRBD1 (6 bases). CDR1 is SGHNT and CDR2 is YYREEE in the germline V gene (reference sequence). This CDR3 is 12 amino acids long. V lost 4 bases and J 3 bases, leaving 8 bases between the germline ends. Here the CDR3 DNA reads TGTGCCAGCAGCCGGGACAACTACGAGCAGTACTTC. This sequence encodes CASSRDNYEQYF.

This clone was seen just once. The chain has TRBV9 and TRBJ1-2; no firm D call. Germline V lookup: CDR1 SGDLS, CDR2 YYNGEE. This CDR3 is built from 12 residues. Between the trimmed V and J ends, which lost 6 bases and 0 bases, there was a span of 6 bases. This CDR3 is CASTSANYGYTF. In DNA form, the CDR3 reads TGTGCCAGCACGTCTGCTAACTATGGCTACACCTTC.

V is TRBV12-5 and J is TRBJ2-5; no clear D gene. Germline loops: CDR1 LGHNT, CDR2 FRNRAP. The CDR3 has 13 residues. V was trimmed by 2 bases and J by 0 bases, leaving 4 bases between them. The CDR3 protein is CASGLPNQETQYF. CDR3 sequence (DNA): TGTGCTAGTGGTTTGCCTAACCAAGAGACCCAGTACTTC.

The CDR3 nucleotides read TGTGCCATCAAAGCGGGAGGGAGCTCCTACGAGCAGTACTTC. Protein sequence: CAIKAGGSSYEQYF. The gene calls are TRBV28 and TRBJ2-7, with 10 bases lining up with TRBD2. Germline V CDR1 and CDR2: MDHEN, SYDVKM. The V and J ends lost 10 bases and 0 bases, in that order; junction bases with no gene match: 6. The CDR3 loop spans 14 amino acids.

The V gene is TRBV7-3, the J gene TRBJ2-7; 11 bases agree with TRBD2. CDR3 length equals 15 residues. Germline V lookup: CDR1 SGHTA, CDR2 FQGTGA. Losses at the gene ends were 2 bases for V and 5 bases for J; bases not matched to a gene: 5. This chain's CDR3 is CASSLLAGGLNEQYF. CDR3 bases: TGTGCCAGCAGCTTACTAGCGGGGGGTCTGAACGAGCAGTACTTC.

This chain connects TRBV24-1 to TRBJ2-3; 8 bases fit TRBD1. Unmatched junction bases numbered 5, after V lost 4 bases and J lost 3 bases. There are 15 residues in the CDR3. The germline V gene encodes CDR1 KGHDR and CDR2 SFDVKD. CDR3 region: CATSDPTGGTDTQYF. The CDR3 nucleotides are TGTGCCACCAGTGACCCTACAGGGGGGACAGATACGCAGTATTTT.

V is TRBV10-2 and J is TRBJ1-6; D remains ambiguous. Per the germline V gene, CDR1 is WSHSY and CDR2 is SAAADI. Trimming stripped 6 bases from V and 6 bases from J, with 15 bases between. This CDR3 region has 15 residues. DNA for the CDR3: TGCGCCAGCAGGCCCGAGGCCTCGGGTAATTCACCCCTCCACTTT. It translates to CASRPEASGNSPLHF.

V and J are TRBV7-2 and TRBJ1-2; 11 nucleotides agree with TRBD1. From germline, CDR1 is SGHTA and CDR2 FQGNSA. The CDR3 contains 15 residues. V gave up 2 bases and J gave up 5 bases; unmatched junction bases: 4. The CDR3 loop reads CASSLPGQGVYGYTF. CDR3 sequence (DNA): TGTGCCAGCAGCTTACCGGGACAGGGGGTTTATGGCTACACCTTC.

The CDR3 loop reads CSAAPQGNEQFF. The DNA of the CDR3 is TGCAGCGCGGCACCACAGGGTAATGAGCAGTTCTTC. V is TRBV29-1 and J is TRBJ2-1, with D possibly matching TRBD1 (6 bases). The germline CDR1 and CDR2 sequences are SQVTM and ANQGSEA. This CDR3 comprises 12 residues. V lost 7 bases to trimming and J lost 7 bases, with 14 bases between them.

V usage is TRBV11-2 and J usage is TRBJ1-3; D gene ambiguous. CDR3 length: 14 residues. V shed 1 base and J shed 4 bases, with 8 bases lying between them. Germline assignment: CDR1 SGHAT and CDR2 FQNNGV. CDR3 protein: CASSLGERGNTIYF. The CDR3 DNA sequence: TGTGCCAGCAGCTTAGGGGAGAGAGGAAACACCATATATTTT. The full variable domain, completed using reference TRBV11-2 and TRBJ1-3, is EAGVAQSPRYKIIEKRQSVAFWCNPISGHATLYWYQQILGQGPKLLIQFQNNGVVDDSQLPKDRFSAERLKGVDSTLKIQPAKLEDSAVYLCASSLGERGNTIYFGEGSWLTVV.

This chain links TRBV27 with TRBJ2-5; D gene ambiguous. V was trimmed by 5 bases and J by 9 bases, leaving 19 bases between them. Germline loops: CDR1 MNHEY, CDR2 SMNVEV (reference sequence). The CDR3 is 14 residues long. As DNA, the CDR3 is TGTGCCAGCAGTCAGTCCCCACCCCACGTGGCCCAGTACTTC. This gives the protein CASSQSPPHVAQYF.

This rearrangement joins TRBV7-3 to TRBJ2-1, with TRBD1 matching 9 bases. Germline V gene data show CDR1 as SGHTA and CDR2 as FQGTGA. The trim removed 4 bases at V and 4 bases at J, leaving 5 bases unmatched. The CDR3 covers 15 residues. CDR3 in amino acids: CASSYGTGLYNEQFF. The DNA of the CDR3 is TGTGCCAGCAGCTACGGGACAGGGCTTTACAATGAGCAGTTCTTC.

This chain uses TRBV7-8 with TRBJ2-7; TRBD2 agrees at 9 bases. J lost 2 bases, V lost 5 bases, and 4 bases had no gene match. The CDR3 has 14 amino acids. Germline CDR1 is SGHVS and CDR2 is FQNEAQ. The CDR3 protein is CASSRAGGPYEQYF. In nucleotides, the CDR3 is TGTGCCAGCAGCAGGGCGGGGGGGCCCTACGAGCAGTACTTC.

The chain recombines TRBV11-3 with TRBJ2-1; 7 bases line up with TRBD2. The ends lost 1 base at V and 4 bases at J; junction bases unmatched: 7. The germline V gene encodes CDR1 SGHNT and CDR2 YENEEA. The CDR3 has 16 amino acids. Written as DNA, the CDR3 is TGTGCCAGCAGCTTAGCGGCGGGAGTGGGGTACAATGAGCAGTTCTTC. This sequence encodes CASSLAAGVGYNEQFF.

The CDR3 DNA sequence: TGCGCCAGCAGCCCCGAGGGCAGGCCCCGGAGCTACACCTTC. Translation: CASSPEGRPRSYTF. This chain links TRBV5-1 with TRBJ1-2; D not resolved. Germline V gene lookup returns CDR1 SGHRS and CDR2 YFSETQ. Trimming shortened V by 4 bases and J by 9 bases, and 19 bases separated the two germline ends. The CDR3 contains 14 residues.

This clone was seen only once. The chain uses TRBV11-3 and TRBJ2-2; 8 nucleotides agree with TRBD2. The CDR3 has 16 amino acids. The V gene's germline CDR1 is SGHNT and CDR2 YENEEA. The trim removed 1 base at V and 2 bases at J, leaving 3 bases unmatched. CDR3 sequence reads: CASSLASGSNTGELFF. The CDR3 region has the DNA TGTGCCAGCAGCTTAGCTAGCGGGTCTAACACCGGGGAGCTGTTTTTT.

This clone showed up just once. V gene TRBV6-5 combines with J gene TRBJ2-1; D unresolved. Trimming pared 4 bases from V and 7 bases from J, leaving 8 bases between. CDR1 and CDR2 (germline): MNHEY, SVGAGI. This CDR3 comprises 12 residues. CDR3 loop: CASSSVSNEQFF. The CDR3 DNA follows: TGTGCCAGCAGTTCTGTCTCGAATGAGCAGTTCTTC.

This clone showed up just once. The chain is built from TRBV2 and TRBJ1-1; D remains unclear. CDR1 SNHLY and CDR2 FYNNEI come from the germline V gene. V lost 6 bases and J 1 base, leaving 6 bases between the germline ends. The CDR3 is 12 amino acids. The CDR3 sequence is CASRIGNTEAFF. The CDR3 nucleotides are TGTGCCAGCAGGATCGGGAACACTGAAGCTTTCTTT.

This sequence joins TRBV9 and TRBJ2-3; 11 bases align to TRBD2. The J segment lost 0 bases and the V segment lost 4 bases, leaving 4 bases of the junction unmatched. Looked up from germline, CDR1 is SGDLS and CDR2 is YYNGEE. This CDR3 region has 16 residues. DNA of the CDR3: TGTGCCAGCAGCTTCCTAGCGGGGGGTAGCACAGATACGCAGTATTTT. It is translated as CASSFLAGGSTDTQYF.

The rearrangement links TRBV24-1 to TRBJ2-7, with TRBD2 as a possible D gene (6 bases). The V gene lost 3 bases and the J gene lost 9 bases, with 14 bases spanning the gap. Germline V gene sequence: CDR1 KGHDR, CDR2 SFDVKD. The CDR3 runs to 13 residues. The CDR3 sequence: CATSDMGLRGQYF. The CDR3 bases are TGTGCCACCAGTGATATGGGACTTAGAGGGCAGTACTTC.

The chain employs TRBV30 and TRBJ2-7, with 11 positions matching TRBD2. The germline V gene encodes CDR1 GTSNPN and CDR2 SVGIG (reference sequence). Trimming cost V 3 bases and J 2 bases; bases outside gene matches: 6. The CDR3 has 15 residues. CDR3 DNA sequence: TGTGCCTGGAGCCGGACTAGCGGGTGGGCCTACGAGCAGTACTTC. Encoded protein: CAWSRTSGWAYEQYF.

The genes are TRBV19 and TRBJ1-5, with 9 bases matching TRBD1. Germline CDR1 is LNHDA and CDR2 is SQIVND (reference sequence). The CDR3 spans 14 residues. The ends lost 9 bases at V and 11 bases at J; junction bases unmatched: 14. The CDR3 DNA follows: TGTGCCAGCACTAGGACAGGGGTTCCGTCGGCCCAGCATTTT. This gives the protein CASTRTGVPSAQHF.

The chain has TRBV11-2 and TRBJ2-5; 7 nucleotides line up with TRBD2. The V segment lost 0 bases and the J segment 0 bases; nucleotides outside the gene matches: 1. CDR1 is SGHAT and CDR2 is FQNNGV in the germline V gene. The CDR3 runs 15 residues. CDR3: CASSLEGTNQETQYF. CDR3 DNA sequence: TGTGCCAGCAGCTTAGAAGGGACTAACCAAGAGACCCAGTACTTC.

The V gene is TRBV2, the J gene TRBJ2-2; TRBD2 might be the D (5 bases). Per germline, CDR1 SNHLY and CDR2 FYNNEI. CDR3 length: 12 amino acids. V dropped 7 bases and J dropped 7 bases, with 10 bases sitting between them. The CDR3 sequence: CASTGSGGELFF. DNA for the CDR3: TGTGCCAGCACGGGATCAGGCGGGGAGCTGTTTTTT.

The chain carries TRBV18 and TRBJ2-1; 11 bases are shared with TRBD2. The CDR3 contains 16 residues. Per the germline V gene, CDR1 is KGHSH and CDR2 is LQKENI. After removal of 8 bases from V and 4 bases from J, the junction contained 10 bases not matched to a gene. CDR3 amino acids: CASHRDGTSGYNEQFF. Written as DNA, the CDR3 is TGTGCCAGCCACCGGGATGGGACTAGCGGATACAATGAGCAGTTCTTC.

The CDR3 spells CASSAGETQYF. As DNA, the CDR3 is TGTGCCAGCAGCGCGGGGGAGACCCAGTACTTC. The chain joins TRBV7-3 to TRBJ2-5; possibly TRBD2 for D (6 bases). CDR1 and CDR2 from the germline V gene are SGHTA and FQGTGA. CDR3 size: 11 residues. Trimming removed 5 bases at V and 5 bases at J, with 6 bases between.

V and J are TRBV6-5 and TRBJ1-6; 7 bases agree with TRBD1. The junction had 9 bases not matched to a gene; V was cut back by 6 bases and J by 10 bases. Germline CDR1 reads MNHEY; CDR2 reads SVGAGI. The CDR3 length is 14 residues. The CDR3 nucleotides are TGTGCCAGCAGCCGAGACAGGGTGCAATCACCCCTCCACTTT. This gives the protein CASSRDRVQSPLHF.